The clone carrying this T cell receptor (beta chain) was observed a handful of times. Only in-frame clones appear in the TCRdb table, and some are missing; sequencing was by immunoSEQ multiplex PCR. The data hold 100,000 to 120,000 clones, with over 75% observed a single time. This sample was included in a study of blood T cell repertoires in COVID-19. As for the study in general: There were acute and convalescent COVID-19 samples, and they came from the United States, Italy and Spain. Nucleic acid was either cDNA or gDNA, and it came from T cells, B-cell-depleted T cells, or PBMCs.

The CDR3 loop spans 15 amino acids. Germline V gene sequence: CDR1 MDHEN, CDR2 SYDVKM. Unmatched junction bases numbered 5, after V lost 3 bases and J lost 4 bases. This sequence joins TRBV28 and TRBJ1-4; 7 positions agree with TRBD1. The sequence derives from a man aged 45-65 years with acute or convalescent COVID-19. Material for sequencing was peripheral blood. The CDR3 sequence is CASSLTGQLNEKLFF. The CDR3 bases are TGTGCCAGCAGTTTGACGGGACAGCTTAATGAAAAACTGTTTTTT.